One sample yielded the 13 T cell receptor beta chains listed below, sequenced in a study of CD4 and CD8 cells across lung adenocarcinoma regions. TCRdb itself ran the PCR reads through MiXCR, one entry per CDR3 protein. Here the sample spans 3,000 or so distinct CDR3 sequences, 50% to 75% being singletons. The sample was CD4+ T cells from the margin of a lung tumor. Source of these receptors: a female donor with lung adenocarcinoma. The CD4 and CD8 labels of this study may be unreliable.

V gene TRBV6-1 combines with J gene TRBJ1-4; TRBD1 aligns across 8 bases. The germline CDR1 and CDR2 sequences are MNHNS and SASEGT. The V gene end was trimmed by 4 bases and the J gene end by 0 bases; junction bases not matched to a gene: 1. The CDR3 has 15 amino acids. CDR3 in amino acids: CASSGGQATNEKLFF. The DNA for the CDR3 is TGTGCCAGCAGTGGGGGACAGGCAACTAATGAAAAACTGTTTTTT.

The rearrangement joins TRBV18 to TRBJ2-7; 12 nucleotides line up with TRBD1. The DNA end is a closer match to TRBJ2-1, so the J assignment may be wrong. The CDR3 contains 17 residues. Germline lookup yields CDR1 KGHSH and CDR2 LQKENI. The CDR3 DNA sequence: TGTGCCAGCTCACCCCCCCTGGGACAGGGGGCGGGAAATGAGCAGTTCTTC. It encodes CASSPPLGQGAGNEQFF.

CDR3 nucleotides: TGTGCCAGCAGGGACCTACAGGGGTCGCAGTTTGGCTACACCTTC. It codes for CASRDLQGSQFGYTF. This chain connects TRBV6-1 to TRBJ1-2; 7 positions agree with TRBD1. The germline V gene has CDR1 MNHNS and CDR2 SASEGT. There are 15 residues in the CDR3. The trim removed 6 bases at V and 7 bases at J, leaving 14 bases unmatched.

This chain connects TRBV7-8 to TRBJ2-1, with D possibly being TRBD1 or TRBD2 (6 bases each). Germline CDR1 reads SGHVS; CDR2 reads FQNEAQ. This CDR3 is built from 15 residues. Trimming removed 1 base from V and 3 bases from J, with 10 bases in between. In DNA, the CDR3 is TGTGCCAGCAGCTTAGGGAGGGGACACTACAATGAGCAGTTCTTC. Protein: CASSLGRGHYNEQFF.

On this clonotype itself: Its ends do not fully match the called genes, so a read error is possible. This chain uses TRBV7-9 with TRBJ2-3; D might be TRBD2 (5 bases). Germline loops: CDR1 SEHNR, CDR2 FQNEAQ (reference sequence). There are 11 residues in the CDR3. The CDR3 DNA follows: TGTGCCGGCAGCGACGGGGAGACGCAGTATTTC. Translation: CAGSDGETQYF.

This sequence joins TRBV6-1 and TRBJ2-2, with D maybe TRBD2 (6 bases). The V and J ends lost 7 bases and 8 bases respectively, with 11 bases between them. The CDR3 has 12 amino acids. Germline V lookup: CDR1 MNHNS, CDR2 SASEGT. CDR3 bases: TGTGCCAGCATGGGGAGGCCGGGGGAGCTGTTTTTT. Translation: CASMGRPGELFF.

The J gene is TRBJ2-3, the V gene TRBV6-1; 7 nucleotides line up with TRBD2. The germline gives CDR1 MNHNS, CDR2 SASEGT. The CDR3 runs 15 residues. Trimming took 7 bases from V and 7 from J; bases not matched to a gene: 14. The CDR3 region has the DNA TGTGCCAGCACCTTGGAGGGAGGGCCCAAAAATACGCAGTATTTT. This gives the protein CASTLEGGPKNTQYF.

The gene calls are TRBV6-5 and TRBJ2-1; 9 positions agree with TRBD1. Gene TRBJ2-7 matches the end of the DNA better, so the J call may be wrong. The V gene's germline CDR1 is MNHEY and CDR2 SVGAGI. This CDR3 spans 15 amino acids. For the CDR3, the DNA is TGTGCCAGCAGTTGGGGGACAGGGTTCTCCTACGAGCAGTACTTC. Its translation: CASSWGTGFSYEQYF.

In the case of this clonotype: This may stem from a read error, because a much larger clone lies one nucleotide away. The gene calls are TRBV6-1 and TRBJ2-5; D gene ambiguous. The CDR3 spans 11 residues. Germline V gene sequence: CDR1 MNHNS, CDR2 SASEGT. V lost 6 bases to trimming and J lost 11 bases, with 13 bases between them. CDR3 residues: CASRLYSEQYF. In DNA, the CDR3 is TGTGCCAGCAGACTTTATAGTGAGCAGTACTTC.

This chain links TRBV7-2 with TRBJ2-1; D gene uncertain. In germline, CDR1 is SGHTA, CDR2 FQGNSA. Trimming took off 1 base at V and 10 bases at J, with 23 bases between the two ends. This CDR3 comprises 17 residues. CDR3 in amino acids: CASSLVRSRNSSYEQFF. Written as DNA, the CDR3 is TGTGCCAGCAGCTTAGTTCGAAGCCGAAACAGTTCCTACGAGCAGTTCTTC. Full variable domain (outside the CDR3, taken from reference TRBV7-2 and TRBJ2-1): GAGVSQSPSNKVTEKGKDVELRCDPISGHTALYWYRQSLGQGLEFLIYFQGNSAPDKSGLPSDRFSAERTGGSVSTLTIQRTQQEDSAVYLCASSLVRSRNSSYEQFFGPGTRLTVL.

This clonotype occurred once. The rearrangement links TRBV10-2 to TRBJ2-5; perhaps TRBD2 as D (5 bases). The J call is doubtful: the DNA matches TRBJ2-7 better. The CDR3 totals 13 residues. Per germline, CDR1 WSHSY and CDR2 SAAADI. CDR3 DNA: TGCGCCAGCAGGAGTGCAGACCGGGGCGAGCAGTACTTC. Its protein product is CASRSADRGEQYF.

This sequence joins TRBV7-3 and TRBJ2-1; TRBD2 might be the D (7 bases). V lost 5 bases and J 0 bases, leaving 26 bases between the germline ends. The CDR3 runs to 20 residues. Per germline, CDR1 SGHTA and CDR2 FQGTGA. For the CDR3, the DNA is TGTGCCAGCAGCCTGGGGGGGGGCTCCTTCTTCTCGAGCTCCTACAATGAGCAGTTCTTC. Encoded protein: CASSLGGGSFFSSSYNEQFF.

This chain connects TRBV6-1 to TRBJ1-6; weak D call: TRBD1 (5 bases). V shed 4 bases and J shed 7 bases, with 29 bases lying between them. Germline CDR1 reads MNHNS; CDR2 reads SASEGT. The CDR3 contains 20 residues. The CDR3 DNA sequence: TGTGCCAGCAGTGTTGAGGGGAGGACCGCTTACGGACGGGGGAATTCACCCCTCCACTTT. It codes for CASSVEGRTAYGRGNSPLHF.